The clone carrying this T cell receptor (beta chain) appeared a single time. Its matching antigen is unknown. This record belongs to a study of cytomegalovirus exposure and HLA in healthy donors. Study results and caveats: A reported reduction in N-insertions relative to the 666-donor mean was seen in an Asian-associated ancestry cluster in a later analysis. Trimming of TCR beta V- and J-genes showed a link, identified in a later analysis, to a missense DCLRE1C variant. It was in a later analysis that TCR association rates were seen to vary by HLA locus, highest for DRB1 and lowest for HLA-C. According to an earlier analysis, most TCR beta V segments yielded productive rearrangements about 87% or about 30% of the time.

The CDR3 loop spans 17 amino acids. The germline gives CDR1 KGHSH, CDR2 LQKENI. The V and J ends lost 3 bases and 1 base, in that order; junction bases with no gene match: 4. PCR amplification relied on 60 Vbeta primers (plus 13 Jbeta primers). Data came from immunoSEQ multiplex PCR; TCRdb stores just in-frame clones and leaves some out. The table records approximately 160,000 clones, 80% to 85% of them present only once. Sequenced sample: PBMCs. The gene calls are TRBV18 and TRBJ2-2; 11 bases align to TRBD2. This clonotype was obtained from a man between 45 and 60 years old in good health and CMV-seropositive. The CDR3: CASSPPTSGRNTGELFF. For the CDR3, the DNA is TGTGCCAGCTCACCCCCAACTAGCGGGAGGAACACCGGGGAGCTGTTTTTT.